This entry lists 21 T cell receptor beta chains sequenced from one sample in a study of T cells after yellow fever vaccination. TCRdb itself ran the 5' RACE reads through MiXCR, one entry per CDR3 protein. The sample lists 250,000 to 400,000 distinct CDR3 sequences, roughly 4.3% seen once, with around 24% in the top ten. Specimen: PBMCs, collected 5 days after the yellow fever booster vaccination. The source of these receptors is a man aged 18 to 30 who received the YFV17D yellow fever vaccine.

This chain connects TRBV12-3 or TRBV12-4 to TRBJ1-3, with D perhaps TRBD1 (5 bases). The length of the CDR3 is 18 residues. Trimming stripped 1 base from V and 0 bases from J, with 16 bases between. CDR3 nucleotide sequence: TGTGCCAGCAGTTTAGGGGCTCGACAGCTTGCCTCTGGAAACACCATATATTTT. Amino acid sequence: CASSLGARQLASGNTIYF.

The V gene is TRBV7-3, the J gene TRBJ2-2; D unresolved. The CDR3 contains 17 residues. V gave up 0 bases and J gave up 0 bases, with 11 bases separating them. Germline V gene data show CDR1 as SGHTA and CDR2 as FQGTGA. In nucleotides, the CDR3 is TGTGCCAGCAGCTTAACTTTCAGGCCCGCGAACACCGGGGAGCTGTTTTTT. It codes for CASSLTFRPANTGELFF.

At least ten counts were recorded for this clonotype. The genes are TRBV2 and TRBJ2-1, with 9 bases matching TRBD2. Germline assignment: CDR1 SNHLY and CDR2 FYNNEI. CDR3 length equals 14 residues. The junction had 7 bases not matched to a gene; V was cut back by 7 bases and J by 6 bases. CDR3 nucleotides: TGTGCCAGCACAGGCGGGGGGGCCGGCAATGAGCAGTTCTTC. It specifies CASTGGGAGNEQFF.

The V gene is TRBV6-4, the J gene TRBJ2-1; D is unresolved. The V gene lost 4 bases and the J gene lost 6 bases, with 10 bases spanning the gap. CDR1 and CDR2 (germline): MRHNA, SNTAGT. The CDR3 has 13 residues. The CDR3 DNA reads TGTGCCAGCAGTGTATACGGTCGCAATGAGCAGTTCTTC. Its translation is CASSVYGRNEQFF.

This chain connects TRBV4-1 to TRBJ1-1, with D possibly matching TRBD1 (5 bases). Germline CDR1 MGHRA, CDR2 YSYEKL. CDR3 size: 15 residues. Deletions cut 1 base from V and 2 bases from J, with 11 bases between. For the CDR3, the DNA is TGCGCCAGCAGCCAAGGGGCGACAGTCAACACTGAAGCTTTCTTT. Translating gives CASSQGATVNTEAFF.

Only a few counts were recorded for this clonotype. The chain employs TRBV6-5 and TRBJ2-1, with TRBD1 matching over 8 bases. Germline lookup yields CDR1 MNHEY and CDR2 SVGAGI. The V segment lost 6 bases and the J segment 9 bases; nucleotides outside the gene matches: 7. The CDR3 sequence is 13 residues long. CDR3 sequence: CASSADRATEQFF. In DNA, the CDR3 is TGTGCCAGCAGCGCGGACAGGGCCACTGAGCAGTTCTTC.

This clonotype was observed at least ten times. The chain couples TRBV7-2 to TRBJ2-5; D perhaps matches TRBD1 (5 bases). Trimming removed 5 bases at V and 5 bases at J, with 15 bases between. CDR1 is SGHTA, CDR2 FQGNSA, per germline. The CDR3 has 14 residues. In nucleotides, the CDR3 is TGTGCCAGCAGCCCACAGGCCAACCGGGAGACCCAGTACTTC. Protein product: CASSPQANRETQYF.

The chain is built from TRBV7-9 and TRBJ2-1, with D perhaps being TRBD1 or TRBD2 (6 bases each). The CDR3 has 15 residues. V lost 1 base and J lost 4, with 11 bases in between. Germline V gene sequence: CDR1 SEHNR, CDR2 FQNEAQ (reference sequence). DNA for the CDR3: TGTGCCAGCAGCTTAGGGCAGGGGAGGTACAATGAGCAGTTCTTC. Protein: CASSLGQGRYNEQFF.

This clonotype was seen a few times. The chain recombines TRBV20-1 with TRBJ1-5; no definite D call. The CDR3 is 12 amino acids. Germline CDR1 and CDR2: DFQATT and SNEGSKA (reference sequence). With 6 bases removed from V and 4 bases from J, the gap between germline ends came to 10 bases. DNA for the CDR3: TGCAGTGCAACAATCGGGAATCAGCCCCAGCATTTT. Translated: CSATIGNQPQHF.

The V call is TRBV4-3, the J call TRBJ2-3, with no clear D. This CDR3 has 15 amino acids. Germline V gene lookup returns CDR1 LGHNA and CDR2 YSLEER. Trimming removed 0 bases at V and 4 bases at J, with 11 bases between. The CDR3 loop is CASSQDWSRADTQYF. CDR3 DNA: TGCGCCAGCAGCCAAGATTGGAGTCGGGCAGATACGCAGTATTTT.

CDR3 region: CASSGINAEAFF. In nucleotides, the CDR3 is TGTGCCAGCAGTGGGATTAACGCTGAAGCTTTCTTT. The V gene is TRBV12-3 or TRBV12-4, the J gene TRBJ1-1; D uncertain. There are 12 residues in the CDR3. V was trimmed by 5 bases and J by 6 bases, leaving 10 bases between them.

This clonotype showed up many times. The chain couples TRBV12-3 or TRBV12-4 to TRBJ2-2; either TRBD1 or TRBD2 may supply D (6 bases each). Trimming pared 2 bases from V and 3 bases from J, leaving 13 bases between. The CDR3 extends over 16 amino acids. The CDR3 nucleotides read TGTGCCAGCAGTTTAAACTGGGGGGCGGACACCGGGGAGCTGTTTTTT. Translation: CASSLNWGADTGELFF.

The chain is built from TRBV24-1 and TRBJ1-2, with 9 bases identical to TRBD1. The germline gives CDR1 KGHDR, CDR2 SFDVKD. CDR3 size: 16 residues. Losses at the gene ends were 3 bases for V and 2 bases for J; bases not matched to a gene: 6. For the CDR3, the DNA is TGTGCCACCAGTGATAGCCGGGACAGGGAGAACTATGGCTACACCTTC. It translates to CATSDSRDRENYGYTF.

This clonotype was observed at least ten times. The chain links TRBV7-2 to TRBJ2-4, with 7 positions matching TRBD2. Germline-derived CDR1 and CDR2 are SGHTA and FQGNSA. The ends lost 2 bases at V and 4 bases at J; junction bases unmatched: 2. The CDR3 consists of 14 residues. This CDR3 reads CASSLRTRKNIQYF. The CDR3 nucleotides are TGTGCCAGCAGCTTAAGGACTAGGAAAAACATTCAGTACTTC. The whole variable domain, filled in from reference TRBV7-2 and TRBJ2-4, reads GAGVSQSPSNKVTEKGKDVELRCDPISGHTALYWYRQSLGQGLEFLIYFQGNSAPDKSGLPSDRFSAERTGGSVSTLTIQRTQQEDSAVYLCASSLRTRKNIQYFGAGTRLSVL.

V and J are TRBV6-5 and TRBJ1-2, with a tentative D call TRBD1 (6 bases). This CDR3 contains 15 residues. CDR1 MNHEY and CDR2 SVGAGI come from the germline V gene. V lost 5 bases, J lost 1 base, and 14 bases lay in between. CDR3 loop: CASSPTGHFNYGYTF. The CDR3 DNA reads as TGTGCCAGCAGTCCGACAGGACATTTTAACTATGGCTACACCTTC.

This clonotype has at least ten counts. The chain is built from TRBV7-8 and TRBJ1-5; perhaps TRBD1 as D (5 bases). The germline gives CDR1 SGHVS, CDR2 FQNEAQ. This CDR3 region has 17 residues. Trimming removed 5 bases at V and 0 bases at J, with 17 bases between. The chain's CDR3 is CASSKVEGTYSNQPQHF. The CDR3 coding sequence is TGTGCCAGCAGCAAGGTGGAGGGGACTTATAGCAATCAGCCCCAGCATTTT.

V is TRBV5-4 and J is TRBJ2-5; 7 bases align to TRBD1. Unmatched junction bases numbered 6, after V lost 4 bases and J lost 3 bases. Germline V lookup: CDR1 SGHNT, CDR2 YYREEE (reference sequence). The length of the CDR3 is 14 residues. CDR3 sequence reads: CASSAAGTEETQYF. Here the CDR3 DNA reads TGTGCCAGCAGCGCAGCCGGGACAGAAGAGACCCAGTACTTC.

This clonotype was seen a few times. This chain connects TRBV7-9 to TRBJ1-1, with D possibly TRBD1 on 6 matching bases. The V gene's germline CDR1 is SEHNR and CDR2 FQNEAQ (reference sequence). The germline V and J ends were trimmed by 6 bases and 6 bases, with 14 bases remaining between them. This CDR3 contains 13 residues. The CDR3 nucleotides are TGTGCCAGCAGTTCACAGGGCGGGGCTGAAGCTTTCTTT. This translates into CASSSQGGAEAFF.

Only a few counts were recorded for this clonotype. The rearrangement joins TRBV15 to TRBJ2-5, with 8 bases identical to TRBD1. The V and J ends lost 2 bases and 2 bases, in that order; junction bases with no gene match: 7. The CDR3 loop spans 16 amino acids. Germline loops: CDR1 LNHNV, CDR2 YYDKDF (reference sequence). CDR3 DNA: TGTGCCACCAGCAGATCCAGACAGGGGTGGCAAGAGACCCAGTACTTC. This codes for CATSRSRQGWQETQYF.

The rearrangement uses TRBV5-6 and TRBJ1-1, with 7 bases that match TRBD1. With 4 bases clipped from V and 0 bases from J, the junction kept 6 bases outside the gene matches. Germline loops: CDR1 SGHDT, CDR2 YYEEEE. The CDR3 loop spans 15 amino acids. The CDR3 sequence: CASSLPGGMNTEAFF. The CDR3 region has the DNA TGTGCCAGCAGCCTCCCAGGGGGGATGAACACTGAAGCTTTCTTT.

This chain joins TRBV7-6 and TRBJ1-1; tentatively, D is TRBD1 (5 bases). Germline loops: CDR1 SGHVS, CDR2 FNYEAQ. With 1 base removed from V and 4 bases from J, the gap between germline ends came to 13 bases. The CDR3 spans 15 residues. For the CDR3, the DNA is TGTGCCAGCAGCTTAGAGTTGACAGCATTCACTGAAGCTTTCTTT. It codes for CASSLELTAFTEAFF.